The rows below give T cell receptor beta chains drawn from one sample of a study of beta chain features in type 1 diabetes. Only in-frame clones appear in the TCRdb table, and some are missing; sequencing was by immunoSEQ multiplex PCR. The table lists more than 300,000 clones, 10% to 15% of them singletons. The sequencing sample was made of naive CD4+ T cells from blood. The receptors were sampled from a woman aged 18-29 years with type 1 diabetes. The CDR3 runs from the conserved cysteine through the conserved F or W. D genes are given only for firm matches. Expanded clones are given a class, and other clones once, few, many or no size at all.

V,D,size,J,CDR3,DNA
TRBV7-9,-,-,TRBJ2-6,CASSLAGLVSGANVLTF,TGTGCCAGCAGCTTAGCCGGACTCGTCTCTGGGGCCAACGTCCTGACTTTC
TRBV2,TRBD1,-,TRBJ1-6,CASTTGQSNSPLHF,TGTGCCAGCACCACGGGACAGTCTAATTCACCCCTCCACTTT
TRBV4-2,TRBD2,few,TRBJ2-1,CASSHASGEYNEQFF,TGTGCCAGCAGCCACGCTAGCGGGGAGTACAATGAGCAGTTCTTC
TRBV2,-,-,TRBJ1-1,CASSEAKDWVDTEAFF,TGTGCCAGCAGTGAAGCTAAGGACTGGGTGGACACTGAAGCTTTCTTT
TRBV5-6,TRBD1,-,TRBJ2-7,CASSLNRGRGEQYF,TGTGCCAGCAGCTTAAACAGGGGCCGGGGTGAGCAGTACTTC
TRBV5-4,TRBD1,-,TRBJ2-7,CASSIDRGSYEQYF,TGTGCCAGCAGCATCGACAGGGGCAGCTACGAGCAGTACTTC
TRBV7-3,TRBD1,-,TRBJ2-5,CASSHGTAQETQYF,TGTGCCAGCAGCCATGGGACAGCTCAAGAGACCCAGTACTTC
TRBV6-6,TRBD1,few,TRBJ1-1,CAIQGPNTEAFF,TGTGCCATACAGGGGCCGAACACTGAAGCTTTCTTT
TRBV7-6,-,-,TRBJ1-1,CASSPEGATNAMTEAFF,TGTGCCAGCAGCCCGGAAGGGGCAACCAACGCGATGACTGAAGCTTTCTTT
TRBV15,-,-,TRBJ2-7,CATSREGDRSYEQYF,TGTGCCACCAGCAGAGAGGGAGACCGCTCCTACGAGCAGTACTTC
TRBV30,TRBD1,few,TRBJ1-3,CAWSLQGTGNTIYF,TGTGCCTGGAGTCTACAGGGGACTGGAAACACCATATATTTT
TRBV9,TRBD2,few,TRBJ2-1,CASSVVGGGAYNEQFF,TGTGCCAGCAGCGTAGTCGGCGGGGGGGCCTACAATGAGCAGTTCTTC
TRBV7-2,-,few,TRBJ1-4,CASRSQTGANEKLFF,TGTGCCAGCAGATCTCAGACAGGCGCGAATGAAAAACTGTTTTTT
TRBV5-4,-,few,TRBJ1-1,CASSLASDTEAFF,TGTGCCAGCAGCTTGGCCAGTGACACTGAAGCTTTCTTT
TRBV28,-,few,TRBJ2-7,CASNPSGLTYEQYF,TGTGCCAGCAACCCGTCGGGGTTGACCTACGAGCAGTACTTC
TRBV30,TRBD1,few,TRBJ2-7,CAWSTGVPAYEQYF,TGTGCCTGGAGCACAGGGGTCCCTGCCTACGAGCAGTACTTC
TRBV28,TRBD1,-,TRBJ2-1,CASSSGQGAAYNEQFF,TGTGCCAGCAGTTCCGGACAGGGGGCGGCCTACAATGAGCAGTTCTTC